What follows are 13 T cell receptor beta chains derived from one specimen sequenced in a study of T-cell reconstitution after alpha-beta-depleted transplantation in children. It was with unique molecular identifiers that the TCRbeta library was prepared. TCRdb redid the calling of the PCR reads with MiXCR, one entry per CDR3 protein. Altogether approximately 520,000 distinct CDR3 sequences are present, around a third being singletons, with the ten largest covering 2.4%. Here the sequenced sample was PBMCs from the stem cell graft donor, taken from the stem cell graft. The receptors derive from a human donor who donated a stem cell graft to a child with aplastic anemia.

This chain links TRBV9 with TRBJ1-5; D might be TRBD1 (5 bases). Germline lookup yields CDR1 SGDLS and CDR2 YYNGEE. This CDR3 comprises 17 residues. V lost 0 bases to trimming and J lost 5 bases, with 18 bases between them. The CDR3 nucleotides are TGTGCCAGCAGCGTAGGTCCGGGGGTGTTGGACGATCAGCCCCAGCATTTT. Translated: CASSVGPGVLDDQPQHF. The full variable domain, completed using reference TRBV9 and TRBJ1-5, is DSGVTQTPKHLITATGQRVTLRCSPRSGDLSVYWYQQSLDQGLQFLIQYYNGEERAKGNILERFSAQQFPDLHSELNLSSLELGDSALYFCASSVGPGVLDDQPQHFGDGTRLSIL.

This clonotype has only a few counts. The chain has TRBV6-2 or TRBV6-3 and TRBJ2-1, with D maybe TRBD1 (6 bases). Trimming shortened V by 5 bases and J by 2 bases, and 16 bases separated the two germline ends. Germline V gene lookup returns CDR1 MNHEY and CDR2 SVGEGT. This CDR3 region has 16 residues. CDR3 sequence reads: CASSKGTTYPYNEQFF. Written as DNA, the CDR3 is TGTGCCAGCAGTAAGGGGACAACATACCCCTACAATGAGCAGTTCTTC.

This clonotype turned up a few times. The V call is TRBV20-1, the J call TRBJ1-1; 7 bases match TRBD1. The CDR3 is made up of 16 amino acids. Germline CDR1 DFQATT, CDR2 SNEGSKA (reference sequence). Unmatched junction bases numbered 10, after V lost 0 bases and J lost 3 bases. The CDR3 nucleotides are TGCAGTGCTAGAGAAGCAGGGACAGTATGGGACACTGAAGCTTTCTTT. This gives the protein CSAREAGTVWDTEAFF.

The chain links TRBV12-3 or TRBV12-4 to TRBJ2-6; a weak D match, TRBD1 (6 bases). The V gene lost 4 bases and the J gene lost 1 base, with 17 bases spanning the gap. This CDR3 is 18 amino acids long. This CDR3 is CASSSSQGRASGANVLTF. The CDR3 coding sequence is TGTGCCAGCAGTTCATCCCAGGGGCGCGCGTCTGGGGCCAACGTCCTGACTTTC.

The chain carries TRBV20-1 and TRBJ2-7; TRBD2 is a possible D gene (6 bases). The CDR3 has 13 residues. With 1 base removed from V and 3 bases from J, the gap between germline ends came to 10 bases. CDR1 is DFQATT and CDR2 is SNEGSKA in the germline V gene (reference sequence). CDR3 bases: TGCAGTGCTAGAGGCACTAGCAACTACGAGCAGTACGTC. Its protein product is CSARGTSNYEQYV.

This clonotype was observed a handful of times. The chain couples TRBV27 to TRBJ2-1, with D possibly being TRBD1 (5 bases). The V end lost 5 bases, the J end lost 7 bases, and 21 bases lay between the germline ends. This CDR3 comprises 16 residues. The germline CDR1 and CDR2 sequences are MNHEY and SMNVEV (reference sequence). The CDR3 nucleotides read TGTGCCAGCAGTCCCTTGGGGCTAGGGTTAGTAAATGAGCAGTTCTTC. Translated: CASSPLGLGLVNEQFF.

V is TRBV6-1 and J is TRBJ1-2; perhaps TRBD1 as D (5 bases). Germline CDR1 reads MNHNS; CDR2 reads SASEGT. This CDR3 spans 15 amino acids. V gave up 6 bases and J gave up 6 bases, with 20 bases separating them. The chain's CDR3 is CASRKPGLESDGYTF. CDR3 in DNA: TGTGCCAGCAGAAAACCGGGACTAGAGAGCGATGGCTACACCTTC.

The chain uses TRBV12-3 or TRBV12-4 and TRBJ1-1; TRBD1 agrees at 9 bases. This CDR3 is 14 amino acids long. J lost 8 bases, V lost 5 bases, and 9 bases had no gene match. The CDR3 sequence is CASSTRDRVAEAFF. The CDR3 DNA is TGTGCCAGCAGTACCCGGGACAGGGTAGCCGAAGCTTTCTTT.

The chain employs TRBV7-2 and TRBJ1-4; the D gene is possibly TRBD1 (5 bases). The CDR3 is 14 residues long. V was trimmed by 3 bases and J by 1 base, leaving 6 bases between them. Germline V gene sequence: CDR1 SGHTA, CDR2 FQGNSA. The CDR3 sequence is CASSFDRTNEKLFF. The DNA of the CDR3 is TGTGCCAGCAGCTTTGACAGAACTAATGAAAAACTGTTTTTT.

This clonotype was seen a few times. This rearrangement joins TRBV12-3 or TRBV12-4 to TRBJ1-2, with 7 bases identical to TRBD1. The CDR3 totals 15 residues. V lost 2 bases to trimming and J lost 4 bases; unmatched junction nucleotides: 7. The CDR3 is CASSLRGQTLYGYTF. The CDR3 DNA follows: TGTGCCAGCAGTTTAAGGGGACAGACACTCTATGGCTACACCTTC.

The V and J genes are TRBV12-3 or TRBV12-4 and TRBJ2-1; D gene ambiguous. This CDR3 is built from 12 residues. The V end was cut by 4 bases, the J end by 7 bases, with 8 bases between. CDR3 protein: CASSSPSNEQFF. The CDR3 DNA is TGTGCCAGCAGTTCCCCTAGTAATGAGCAGTTCTTC.

V and J are TRBV12-3 or TRBV12-4 and TRBJ2-1; the match to TRBD2 covers 10 bases. The CDR3 has 15 residues. V was pared by 6 bases and J by 2 bases, with 4 bases of the junction left unmatched. The CDR3, as DNA: TGTGCCAGCAGCCCAAGCGGGGGGGCCTACAATGAGCAGTTCTTC. Amino acid sequence: CASSPSGGAYNEQFF.

The genes are TRBV10-3 and TRBJ2-5, with 10 bases matching TRBD2. Germline V CDR1 and CDR2: ENHRY, SYGVKD. Trimming took 11 bases from V and 2 from J; bases not matched to a gene: 8. The CDR3 extends over 14 amino acids. This CDR3 is CAVGELAGQETQYF. CDR3 nucleotides: TGTGCCGTCGGAGAACTAGCGGGACAAGAGACCCAGTACTTC.